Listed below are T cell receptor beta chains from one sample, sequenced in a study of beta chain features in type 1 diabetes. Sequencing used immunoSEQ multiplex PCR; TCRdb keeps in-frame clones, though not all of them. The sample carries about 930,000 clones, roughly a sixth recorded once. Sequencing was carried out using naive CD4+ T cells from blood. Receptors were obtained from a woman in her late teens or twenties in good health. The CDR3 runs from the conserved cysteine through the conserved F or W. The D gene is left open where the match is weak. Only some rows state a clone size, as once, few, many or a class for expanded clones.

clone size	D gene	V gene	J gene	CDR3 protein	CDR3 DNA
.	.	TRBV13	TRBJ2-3	CASTLGLTSTDTQYF	TGTGCCAGCACCTTGGGACTCACTAGCACAGATACGCAGTATTTT
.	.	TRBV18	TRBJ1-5	CASSPDLASNQPQHF	TGTGCCAGCTCACCAGACCTTGCCTCCAATCAGCCCCAGCATTTT
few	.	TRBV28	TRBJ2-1	CASGGMDRNEQFF	TGTGCCAGCGGCGGGATGGATAGGAATGAGCAGTTCTTC
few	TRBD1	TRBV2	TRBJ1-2	CASSLDRSGYTF	TGTGCCAGCAGCCTGGACAGGAGCGGCTACACCTTC
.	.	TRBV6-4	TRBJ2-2	CASSVNGFTGELFF	TGTGCCAGCAGTGTGAACGGGTTCACCGGGGAGCTGTTTTTT
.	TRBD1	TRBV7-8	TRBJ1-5	CASSRTGVSNQPQHF	TGTGCCAGCAGCCGGACAGGGGTTAGCAATCAGCCCCAGCATTTT
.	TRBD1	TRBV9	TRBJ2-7	CASSVGSGGLYEQYF	TGTGCCAGCAGCGTAGGGTCAGGGGGCCTGTACGAGCAGTACTTC
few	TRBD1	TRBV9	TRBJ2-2	CASSVGLVRGTGELFF	TGTGCCAGCAGCGTAGGACTGGTCAGGGGGACCGGGGAGCTGTTTTTT
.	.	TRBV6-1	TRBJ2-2	CASSEQSVVNTGELFF	TGTGCCAGCAGTGAACAGAGCGTCGTGAACACCGGGGAGCTGTTTTTT
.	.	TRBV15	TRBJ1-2	CATSRAKENYGYTF	TGTGCCACCAGCAGAGCGAAGGAGAACTATGGCTACACCTTC
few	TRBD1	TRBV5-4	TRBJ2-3	CASSEDRDRATDTQYF	TGTGCCAGCAGCGAGGACAGGGATAGGGCCACAGATACGCAGTATTTT
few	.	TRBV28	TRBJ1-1	CASSYNLLAFF	TGTGCCAGCAGTTATAACTTGTTGGCTTTCTTT
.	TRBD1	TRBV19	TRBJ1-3	CASGTGALGNTIYF	TGTGCCAGTGGAACAGGGGCGCTCGGAAACACCATATATTTT
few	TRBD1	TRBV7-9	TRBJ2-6	CASSPTGTGLSGANVLTF	TGTGCCAGCAGCCCGACGGGGACAGGGCTCTCTGGGGCCAACGTCCTGACTTTC
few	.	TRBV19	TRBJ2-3	CASSIAADSDTQYF	TGTGCCAGTAGTATTGCGGCAGACTCAGATACGCAGTATTTT
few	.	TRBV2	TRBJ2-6	CASMAGAGANVLTF	TGTGCCAGCATGGCAGGGGCTGGGGCCAACGTCCTGACTTTC
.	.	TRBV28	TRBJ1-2	CASSEEGWDYGYTF	TGTGCCAGCAGTGAGGAGGGGTGGGACTATGGCTACACCTTC
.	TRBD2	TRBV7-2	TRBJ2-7	CASSFGGGSGRAFYEQYF	TGTGCCAGCAGCTTTGGGGGCGGTAGCGGGAGGGCCTTCTACGAGCAGTACTTC
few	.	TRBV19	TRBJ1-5	CASSPDSYQPQHF	TGTGCCAGTTCGCCAGACAGCTATCAGCCCCAGCATTTT
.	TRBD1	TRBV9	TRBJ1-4	CASSARQGTNEKLFF	TGTGCCAGCAGCGCCCGACAGGGAACTAATGAAAAACTGTTTTTT
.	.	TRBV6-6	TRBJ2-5	CASSYSRVQETQYF	TGTGCCAGCAGTTACTCGAGGGTCCAAGAGACCCAGTACTTC
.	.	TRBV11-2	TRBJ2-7	CASQPVRGVPYEQYF	TGTGCCAGCCAGCCCGTGAGAGGGGTCCCCTACGAGCAGTACTTC
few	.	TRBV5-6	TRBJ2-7	CASSLRDEQYF	TGTGCCAGCAGCTTGCGTGACGAGCAGTACTTC
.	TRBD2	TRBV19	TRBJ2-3	CASSIDWEGRQYF	TGTGCCAGTAGTATAGATTGGGAGGGCCGGCAGTATTTT
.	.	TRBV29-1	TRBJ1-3	CSVARSTGNTIYF	TGCAGCGTTGCTCGCTCGACTGGAAACACCATATATTTT
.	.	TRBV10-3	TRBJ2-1	CAVRTTNNEQFF	TGTGCCGTCAGGACTACCAACAATGAGCAGTTCTTC
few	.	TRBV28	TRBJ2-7	CASRYPGYEQYF	TGTGCCAGCAGATACCCGGGCTACGAGCAGTACTTC
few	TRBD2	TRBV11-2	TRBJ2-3	CASSQGLAGSDTQYF	TGTGCCAGCAGCCAGGGACTAGCGGGATCAGATACGCAGTATTTT
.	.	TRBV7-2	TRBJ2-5	CASSLGPGSGGETQYF	TGTGCCAGCAGCTTAGGCCCCGGGTCGGGCGGAGAGACCCAGTACTTC
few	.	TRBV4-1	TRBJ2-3	CASSQVEAGAYSTDTQYF	TGCGCCAGCAGCCAAGTTGAAGCGGGCGCTTATTCCACAGATACGCAGTATTTT
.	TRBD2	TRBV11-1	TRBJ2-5	CASSHRLAGGETQYF	TGTGCCAGCAGCCACAGACTAGCGGGAGGAGAGACCCAGTACTTC
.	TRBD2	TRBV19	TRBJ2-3	CASSKTAGWLAGRDTQYF	TGTGCCAGTAGTAAGACCGCTGGTTGGCTAGCGGGACGAGATACGCAGTATTTT
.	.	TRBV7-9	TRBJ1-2	CASSDFRALSF	TGTGCCAGCAGCGACTTTCGGGCCCTATCCTTC
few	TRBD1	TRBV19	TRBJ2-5	CASSRQGIRETQYF	TGTGCCAGTAGCCGACAGGGGATTCGAGAGACCCAGTACTTC
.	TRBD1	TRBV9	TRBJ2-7	CASSVEGTGSPYEQYF	TGTGCCAGCAGCGTAGAAGGGACAGGGAGTCCCTACGAGCAGTACTTC